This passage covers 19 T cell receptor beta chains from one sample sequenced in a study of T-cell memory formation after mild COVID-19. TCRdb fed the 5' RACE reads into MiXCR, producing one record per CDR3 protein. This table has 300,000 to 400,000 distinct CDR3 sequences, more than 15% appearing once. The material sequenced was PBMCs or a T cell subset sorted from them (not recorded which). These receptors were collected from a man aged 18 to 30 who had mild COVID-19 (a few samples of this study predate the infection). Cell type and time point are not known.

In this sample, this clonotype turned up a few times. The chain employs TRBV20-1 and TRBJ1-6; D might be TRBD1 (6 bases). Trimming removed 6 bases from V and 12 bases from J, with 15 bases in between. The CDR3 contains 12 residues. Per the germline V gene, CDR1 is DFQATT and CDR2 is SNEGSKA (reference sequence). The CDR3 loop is CSAQGRIGPLHF. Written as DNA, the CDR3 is TGCAGTGCCCAGGGGAGAATCGGACCCCTCCACTTT.

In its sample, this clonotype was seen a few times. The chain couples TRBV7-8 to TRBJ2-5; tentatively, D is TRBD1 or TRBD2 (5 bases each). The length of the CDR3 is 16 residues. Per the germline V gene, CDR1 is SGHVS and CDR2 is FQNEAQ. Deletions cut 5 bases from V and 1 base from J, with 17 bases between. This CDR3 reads CASSASARDGQETQYF. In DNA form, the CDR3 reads TGTGCCAGCAGCGCATCGGCTCGGGACGGCCAAGAGACCCAGTACTTC.

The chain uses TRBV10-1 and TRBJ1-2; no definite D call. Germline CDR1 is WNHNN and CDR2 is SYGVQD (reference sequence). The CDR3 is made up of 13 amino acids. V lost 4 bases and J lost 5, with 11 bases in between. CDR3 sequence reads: CASSVTPLYGYTF. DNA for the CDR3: TGCGCCAGCAGTGTGACTCCACTTTATGGCTACACCTTC.

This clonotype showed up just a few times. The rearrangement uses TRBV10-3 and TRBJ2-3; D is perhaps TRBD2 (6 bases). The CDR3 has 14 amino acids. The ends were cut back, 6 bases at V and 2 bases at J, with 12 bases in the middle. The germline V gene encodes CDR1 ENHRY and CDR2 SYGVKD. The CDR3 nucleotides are TGTGCCATCAGCCCCCAGCGGGCCACAGATACGCAGTATTTT. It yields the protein CAISPQRATDTQYF.

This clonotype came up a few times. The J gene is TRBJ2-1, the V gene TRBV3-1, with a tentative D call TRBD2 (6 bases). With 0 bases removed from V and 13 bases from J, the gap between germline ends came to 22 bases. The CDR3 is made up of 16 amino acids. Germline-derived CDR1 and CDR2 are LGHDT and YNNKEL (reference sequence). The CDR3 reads CASSQEWGRLEMCQFF. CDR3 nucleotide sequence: TGTGCCAGCAGCCAAGAGTGGGGGAGACTAGAAATGTGCCAGTTCTTC.

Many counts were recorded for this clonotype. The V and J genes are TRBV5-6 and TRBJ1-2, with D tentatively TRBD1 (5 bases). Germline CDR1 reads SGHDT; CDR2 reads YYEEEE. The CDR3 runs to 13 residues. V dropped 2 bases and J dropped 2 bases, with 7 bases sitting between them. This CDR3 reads CASSLSGNYGYTF. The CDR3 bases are TGTGCCAGCAGCTTATCAGGGAACTATGGCTACACCTTC.

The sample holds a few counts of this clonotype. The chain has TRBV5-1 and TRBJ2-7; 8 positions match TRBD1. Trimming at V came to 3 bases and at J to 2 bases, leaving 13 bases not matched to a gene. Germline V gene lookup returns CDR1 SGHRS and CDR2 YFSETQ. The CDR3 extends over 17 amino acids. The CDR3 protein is CASSSGTGGQAPYEQYF. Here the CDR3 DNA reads TGCGCCAGCAGCTCTGGAACAGGGGGACAGGCACCCTACGAGCAGTACTTC.

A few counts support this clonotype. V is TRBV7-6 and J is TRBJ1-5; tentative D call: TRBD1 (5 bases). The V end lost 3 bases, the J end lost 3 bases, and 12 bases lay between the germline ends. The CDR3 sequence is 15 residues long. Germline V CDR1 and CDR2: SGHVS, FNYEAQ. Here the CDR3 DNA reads TGTGCCAGCAGCTTGCAATCAGGGCTCAATCAGCCCCAGCATTTT. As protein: CASSLQSGLNQPQHF. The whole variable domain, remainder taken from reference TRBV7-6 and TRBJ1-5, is GAGVSQSPRYKVTKRGQDVALRCDPISGHVSLYWYRQALGQGPEFLTYFNYEAQQDKSGLPNDRFSAERPEGSISTLTIQRTEQRDSAMYRCASSLQSGLNQPQHFGDGTRLSIL.

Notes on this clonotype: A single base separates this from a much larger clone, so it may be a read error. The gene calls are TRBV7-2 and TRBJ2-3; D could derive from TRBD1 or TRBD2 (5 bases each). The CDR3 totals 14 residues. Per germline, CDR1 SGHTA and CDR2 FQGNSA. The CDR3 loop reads CVSSGRGLTDTQYF. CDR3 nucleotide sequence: TGTGTCAGCAGCGGAAGGGGCCTCACAGATACGCAGTATTTT.

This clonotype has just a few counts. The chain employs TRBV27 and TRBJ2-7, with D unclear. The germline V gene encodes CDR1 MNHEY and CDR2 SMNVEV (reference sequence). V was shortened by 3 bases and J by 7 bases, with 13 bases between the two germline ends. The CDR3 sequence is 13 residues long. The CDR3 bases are TGTGCCAGCAGTTTCTCTTCGGGTAAGGAGCAGTACGTC. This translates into CASSFSSGKEQYV.

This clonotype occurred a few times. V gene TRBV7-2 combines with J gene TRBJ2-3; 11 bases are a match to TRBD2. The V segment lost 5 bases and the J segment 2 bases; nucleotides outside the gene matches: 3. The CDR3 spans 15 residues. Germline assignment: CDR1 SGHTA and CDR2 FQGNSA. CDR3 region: CASSGSGGATDTQYF. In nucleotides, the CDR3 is TGTGCCAGCAGCGGTAGCGGGGGGGCCACAGATACGCAGTATTTT.

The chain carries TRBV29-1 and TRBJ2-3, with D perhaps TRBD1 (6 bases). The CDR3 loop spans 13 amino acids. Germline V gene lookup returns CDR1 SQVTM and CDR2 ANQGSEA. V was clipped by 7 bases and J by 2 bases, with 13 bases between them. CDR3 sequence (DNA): TGCAGCGAAATCCAGGGGAACACAGATACGCAGTATTTT. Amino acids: CSEIQGNTDTQYF.

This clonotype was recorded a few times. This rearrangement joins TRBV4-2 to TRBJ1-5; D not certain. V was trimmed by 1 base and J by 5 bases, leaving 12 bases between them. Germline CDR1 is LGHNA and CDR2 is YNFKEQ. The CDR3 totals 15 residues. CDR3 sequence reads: CASSQGSNLDQPQHF. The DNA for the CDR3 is TGTGCCAGCAGCCAAGGGTCCAACTTGGATCAGCCCCAGCATTTT.

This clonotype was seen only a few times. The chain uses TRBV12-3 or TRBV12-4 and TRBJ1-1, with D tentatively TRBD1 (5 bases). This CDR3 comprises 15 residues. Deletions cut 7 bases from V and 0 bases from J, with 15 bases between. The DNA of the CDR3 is TGTGCCAGCATTGGGGGAAGGACCTTGAACACTGAAGCTTTCTTT. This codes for CASIGGRTLNTEAFF.

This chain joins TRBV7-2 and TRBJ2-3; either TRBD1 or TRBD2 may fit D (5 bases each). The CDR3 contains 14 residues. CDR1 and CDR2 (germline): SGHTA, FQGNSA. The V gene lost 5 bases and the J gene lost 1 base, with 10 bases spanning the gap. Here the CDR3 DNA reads TGTGCCAGCAGCAGAGGGGCCCGCACAGATACGCAGTATTTT. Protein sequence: CASSRGARTDTQYF.

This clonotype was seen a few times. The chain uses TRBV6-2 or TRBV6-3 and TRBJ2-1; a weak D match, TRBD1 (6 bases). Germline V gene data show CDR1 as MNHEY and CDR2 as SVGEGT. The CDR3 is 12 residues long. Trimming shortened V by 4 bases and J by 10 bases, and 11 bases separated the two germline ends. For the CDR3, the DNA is TGTGCCAGCAGTTCCCAGGGGTGGGAGCAGTTCTTC. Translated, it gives CASSSQGWEQFF.

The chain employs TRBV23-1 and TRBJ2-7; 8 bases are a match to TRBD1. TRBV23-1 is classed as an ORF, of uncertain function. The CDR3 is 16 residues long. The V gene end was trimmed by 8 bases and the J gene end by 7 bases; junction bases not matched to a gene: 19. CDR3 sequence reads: CASPAGQDREVWEQYV. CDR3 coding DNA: TGCGCCAGCCCCGCTGGCCAGGACAGGGAGGTTTGGGAGCAGTACGTC.

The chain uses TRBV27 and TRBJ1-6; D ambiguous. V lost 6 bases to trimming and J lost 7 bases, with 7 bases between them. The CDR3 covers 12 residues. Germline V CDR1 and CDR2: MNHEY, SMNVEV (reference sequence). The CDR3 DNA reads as TGTGCCAGCAGCACCACAAATTCACCCCTCCACTTT. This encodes CASSTTNSPLHF.

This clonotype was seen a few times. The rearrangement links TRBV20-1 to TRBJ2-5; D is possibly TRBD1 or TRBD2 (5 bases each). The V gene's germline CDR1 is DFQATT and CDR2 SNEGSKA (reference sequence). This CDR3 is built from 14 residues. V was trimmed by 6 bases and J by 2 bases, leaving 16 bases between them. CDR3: CSAPVWGSQETQYF. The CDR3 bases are TGCAGTGCACCGGTTTGGGGGAGTCAAGAGACCCAGTACTTC.